These T cell receptor beta chains were read from a single sample in a study of control samples from healthy donors and cancer patients. Clones were read by immunoSEQ multiplex PCR, and TCRdb kept only the in-frame ones, dropping some. This table has roughly 49,000 clones, roughly 90% appearing once. The material sequenced was PBMCs. These receptors were collected from a man aged 50 to 59 with head and neck cancer. Both conserved end residues are part of each CDR3. The D gene is left open where the match is weak. Clone sizes are given selectively: once, few, many, or a class where the clone is expanded.

V gene,clone size,D gene,J gene,CDR3 protein,CDR3 DNA
TRBV12-3/TRBV12-4,NA,NA,TRBJ2-3,CASRVGGTDTQYF,TGTGCCAGCAGGGTCGGAGGCACAGATACGCAGTATTTT
TRBV5-8,few,NA,TRBJ1-1,CASSDGVQVGNTEAFF,TGTGCCAGCAGCGATGGGGTGCAGGTGGGGAACACTGAAGCTTTCTTT
TRBV14,NA,NA,TRBJ2-5,CASNRPAGQRQETQYF,TGTGCCAGCAACCGACCGGCAGGGCAGCGCCAAGAGACCCAGTACTTC
TRBV6-2/TRBV6-3,NA,NA,TRBJ1-3,CASSNRESGNTIYF,TGTGCCAGCAGTAACAGGGAATCTGGAAACACCATATATTTT
TRBV18,NA,NA,TRBJ2-7,CASSPPASSYEQYF,TGTGCCAGCTCACCACCTGCCAGCTCCTACGAGCAGTACTTC
TRBV18,once,TRBD1,TRBJ1-4,CASSPDRGFEKLFF,TGTGCCAGCTCACCGGACAGGGGTTTTGAAAAACTGTTTTTT
TRBV3-1/TRBV3-2,NA,NA,TRBJ2-2,CASSSRGVGRTGELFF,TGTGCCAGCAGCTCGCGCGGCGTGGGGCGAACCGGGGAGCTGTTTTTT
TRBV10-3,NA,TRBD1,TRBJ2-7,CAISESSGGRYEQYF,TGTGCCATCAGTGAGTCGTCAGGGGGTCGGTACGAGCAGTACTTC
TRBV5-4,NA,NA,TRBJ2-5,CASSVSAPGTQYF,TGTGCCAGCAGCGTGTCGGCGCCGGGGACCCAGTACTTC
TRBV7-9,NA,NA,TRBJ1-4,CASSSSFAGTNEKLFF,TGTGCCAGCAGCTCTTCCTTCGCGGGGACTAATGAAAAACTGTTTTTT
TRBV5-4,NA,TRBD2,TRBJ2-5,CASSPGTSGGNKVETQYF,TGTGCCAGCAGCCCTGGGACTAGCGGGGGGAATAAGGTGGAGACCCAGTACTTC
TRBV15,NA,TRBD2,TRBJ2-5,CATSRDLLAGVWETQYF,TGTGCCACCAGCAGAGATTTACTAGCGGGGGTTTGGGAGACCCAGTACTTC
TRBV7-9,few,NA,TRBJ1-5,CASSRDNQPQHF,TGTGCCAGCAGCCGAGATAATCAGCCCCAGCATTTT